Listed below are T cell receptor beta chains from one sample, sequenced in a study of blood T cell repertoires in COVID-19. Measured with immunoSEQ multiplex PCR; TCRdb has only the in-frame clones, and not every one. The sample holds fewer than 150,000 clones, 84% seen once. Source material: peripheral blood. The receptors come from a human donor in a cohort sampled during active COVID-19. CDR3s include the opening cysteine and the closing phenylalanine or tryptophan. D genes are given only for firm matches. The listing skips clone size in some rows; elsewhere it reads once, few, many or a size class.

V	size	J	D	DNA	CDR3
TRBV29-1	NA	TRBJ1-2	NA	TGCAGCGCCCGGTGGGGGGATGGCTACACCTTC	CSARWGDGYTF
TRBV6-5	NA	TRBJ1-3	NA	TGTGCCAGCAGTTCCGCAGGGAAGGCCGGAAACACCATATATTTT	CASSSAGKAGNTIYF
TRBV7-2	NA	TRBJ2-7	NA	TGTGCCAGCAGCTTAGTTGCAGGGGCGCGGTACGAGCAGTACTTC	CASSLVAGARYEQYF
TRBV15	NA	TRBJ1-4	TRBD1	TGTGCCACCTTCGGTCCGGACGCACAGGGGACTAATGAAAAACTGTTTTTT	CATFGPDAQGTNEKLFF
TRBV28	NA	TRBJ1-2	NA	TGTGCCAGCAGTGACACACGGGGTCGGACCTTC	CASSDTRGRTF
TRBV9	NA	TRBJ2-1	TRBD2	TGTGCCAGCAGTCGTACCGGGACTAGCGGGGGGGCCGAGAATGAGCAGTTCTTC	CASSRTGTSGGAENEQFF
TRBV19	NA	TRBJ2-5	TRBD1	TGTGCCAGTAGTATAGATGCCGGGACAGGGGAAGAGACCCAGTACTTC	CASSIDAGTGEETQYF
TRBV6-5	NA	TRBJ1-2	TRBD1	TGTGCCAGCAGTTACTCCCCGGGGACAGGGGGAGGCTACACCTTC	CASSYSPGTGGGYTF
TRBV5-4	NA	TRBJ2-2	NA	TGTGCCAGCAGCTTGGGGACATTGAACACCGGGGAGCTGTTTTTT	CASSLGTLNTGELFF
TRBV4-2	NA	TRBJ2-3	TRBD2	TGTGCCAGCAGCCCAAAGACTAGCGGGGTGGAAGATACGCAGTATTTT	CASSPKTSGVEDTQYF
TRBV2	large	TRBJ2-7	TRBD1	TGTGCCAGCAGTCTCGGACAGGAATACGAGCAGTACTTC	CASSLGQEYEQYF
TRBV5-1	NA	TRBJ2-5	TRBD1	TGCGCCAGCAGCCGCAACCTCGGGACAGTACAAGAGACCCAGTACTTC	CASSRNLGTVQETQYF
TRBV5-4	few	TRBJ1-2	TRBD1	TGTGCCAGCAGCTTAGGGGGACAGGGGAAGGGCGGCTACACCTTC	CASSLGGQGKGGYTF
TRBV3-1/TRBV3-2	NA	TRBJ2-1	TRBD2	TGTGCCAGCAGCCCGACTAGCGGCACCTCCTACAATGAGCAGTTCTTC	CASSPTSGTSYNEQFF
TRBV12-5	NA	TRBJ2-7	NA	TGTGCTAGTGGTTTGGTAGGGCAGGGTGCCGAGCAGTACTTC	CASGLVGQGAEQYF
TRBV30	NA	TRBJ2-1	TRBD2	TGTGCCTGGAGTGTGAGACTAGCGGTTGAGCAGTTCTTC	CAWSVRLAVEQFF
TRBV7-6	NA	TRBJ2-3	TRBD1	TGTGCCAGCAGCTTCCTTAACAGGGGATGGACAGATACGCAGTATTTT	CASSFLNRGWTDTQYF
TRBV10-2	few	TRBJ2-7	TRBD2	TGCGCCAGCAGGCTAGCGGGGGGCCTTACCTACGAGCAGTACTTC	CASRLAGGLTYEQYF
TRBV3-1/TRBV3-2	NA	TRBJ2-5	NA	TGTGCCAGCAGCCAGGTGGTGGTGAGGGAGCGGAGGGAGACCCAGTACTTC	CASSQVVVRERRETQYF
TRBV20-1	few	TRBJ1-2	NA	TGCAGTGCCAGTAGCGCAGTAAGCTATGGCTACACCTTC	CSASSAVSYGYTF
TRBV6-6	NA	TRBJ1-2	NA	TGTGCCAGCAGAAAAACAGATTATGGCTACACCTTC	CASRKTDYGYTF
TRBV10-2	NA	TRBJ2-5	TRBD2	TGCGCTATCGGGGGGGGGAGTAGAGAGACCCAGTACTTC	CAIGGGSRETQYF
TRBV5-6	NA	TRBJ2-7	NA	TGTGCCAGCAGCTTGGCTAGATACGAGCAGTACTTC	CASSLARYEQYF
TRBV3-1/TRBV3-2	NA	TRBJ2-7	TRBD1	TGTGCCAGCAGCCAAGTGCAGGGGGCGGGCGAGCAGTACTTC	CASSQVQGAGEQYF
TRBV12-3/TRBV12-4	NA	TRBJ2-7	NA	TGTGCCAGCAGTTTAAACAGATACTACGAGCAGTACTTC	CASSLNRYYEQYF
TRBV5-5	NA	TRBJ1-5	NA	TGTGCCAGCAGCTTGAGTTACAGTTACAATCAGCCCCAGCATTTT	CASSLSYSYNQPQHF
TRBV20-1	few	TRBJ2-5	TRBD2	TGCAGTGCTAGTATAAGCGGGGGGGGACAAGAGACCCAGTACTTC	CSASISGGGQETQYF
TRBV7-8	NA	TRBJ1-5	NA	TGTGCCAGCAGCTTAGCGACGGAGGGATCCCAGCATTTT	CASSLATEGSQHF
TRBV7-2	NA	TRBJ2-2	NA	TGTGCCAGCAGCAACCTAGCGAACACCGGGGAGCTGTTTTTT	CASSNLANTGELFF